The text below deals with one T cell receptor (beta chain). This clonotype appeared a few times. Its antigen remains unidentified. No much larger clone is present one base from it, and per-base qualities are unavailable. The source of the sample is a study of T-cell reconstitution after alpha-beta-depleted transplantation in children (dated by TCRdb to 2016 to 2017). At the level of the whole study: T-cell immune reconstitution after TCRalphabeta/CD19-depleted allogeneic hematopoietic cell transplantation in children was quantitatively tracked in the study by means of TCR repertoire profiling.

The library was produced with PCR. The listed sequencing device is Illumina HiSeq 2500. TCR library preparation used molecular barcoding, with unique molecular identifiers applied to normalize quantification of the TCRbeta repertoire. The public reads were run again by TCRdb, first through fastp at Q25 and then through MiXCR, and only productive beta chains were kept. Duplicate CDR3 protein sequences are folded into a single record with the most common DNA and genes. For this sample there are around 360,000 distinct CDR3 sequences; over 9% appear just once. Clones ranked in the top ten supply about 2.3% of the sample. The CDR3 numbers 15 residues from cysteine through phenylalanine. Only CDR3 DNA remains: 45 bases, in frame from the first base. V and J are truncated by 6 bases and 3 bases respectively, leaving an intervening sequence of 16 bases.

This sequence originates from a human donor who donated a stem cell graft to a child with acute lymphoblastic leukemia. The material was PBMCs from the stem cell graft donor, obtained from the stem cell graft. Recombination linked TRBV12-3 or TRBV12-4 to TRBJ2-3; a weak D assignment points to TRBD1 (6 bases agree). The CDR3 protein: CASRSWGLGTDTQYF. At the DNA level, the sequence is TGTGCCAGCAGATCTTGGGGGCTTGGAACAGATACGCAGTATTTT.